Listed below are T cell receptor beta chains from one sample, sequenced in a study of identical twins. TCRdb recomputed calls from the 5' RACE reads with MiXCR, one row per CDR3 protein. Here the sample spans 150,000 or so distinct CDR3 sequences, under 4.5% being singletons. The sample was memory T cells sorted from blood. Source of these receptors: a man between 18 and 35 years old in good health. Each CDR3 is given with its conserved first and last residue. A D gene is named only where the DNA matches it firmly. Clone size is stated in some rows and not others, as once, few, many or a class when expanded.

CDR3aa | CDR3nt | v_gene | d_gene | abundance | j_gene
CASSLAGDGDTQYF | TGCGCCAGCAGCTTGGCAGGGGACGGAGATACGCAGTATTTT | TRBV5-1 | - | many | TRBJ2-3
CSASGTFENQPQHF | TGCAGTGCTTCCGGGACCTTCGAAAATCAGCCCCAGCATTTT | TRBV20-1 | - | many | TRBJ1-5
CASSEVVRETQYF | TGTGCCAGCAGTGAGGTGGTAAGAGAGACCCAGTACTTC | TRBV6-1 | - | - | TRBJ2-5
CASSLISGRGLGTDTQYF | TGTGCCAGCAGCTTAATTAGCGGGAGAGGATTAGGCACAGATACGCAGTATTTT | TRBV7-6 | TRBD2 | many | TRBJ2-3
CAWSHRSWNGVAAFF | TGTGCCTGGAGCCACAGGTCCTGGAACGGGGTAGCAGCTTTCTTT | TRBV30 | - | - | TRBJ1-1
CASSLAMGEEQFF | TGCGCCAGCAGCTTGGCCATGGGGGAAGAGCAGTTCTTC | TRBV5-1 | - | many | TRBJ2-1
CASSPGTSWLYNEQFF | TGTGCCAGCAGCCCAGGGACTAGCTGGCTCTACAATGAGCAGTTCTTC | TRBV9 | TRBD2 | many | TRBJ2-1
CASSTLWTSYNEQFF | TGCGCCAGCAGCACCTTATGGACGAGCTACAATGAGCAGTTCTTC | TRBV5-1 | - | many | TRBJ2-1
CSARGRLAGGPNTGELFF | TGCAGTGCTAGGGGCAGACTAGCGGGAGGGCCTAACACCGGGGAGCTGTTTTTT | TRBV20-1 | TRBD2 | many | TRBJ2-2
CASSFGQGAAFF | TGTGCCAGCAGCTTCGGACAGGGAGCAGCTTTCTTT | TRBV12-3/TRBV12-4 | TRBD1 | many | TRBJ1-1
CATSESGTGELFF | TGTGCCACCAGTGAGTCCGGGACCGGGGAGCTGTTTTTT | TRBV24-1 | - | many | TRBJ2-2
CASSFGLGAGEETQYF | TGTGCCAGCAGCTTCGGGCTCGGGGCGGGGGAGGAGACCCAGTACTTC | TRBV7-3 | TRBD2 | many | TRBJ2-5
CASSFAGPNNEQFF | TGTGCCAGCAGTTTTGCGGGACCAAACAATGAGCAGTTCTTC | TRBV12-3/TRBV12-4 | - | many | TRBJ2-1
CASSLGTSNSPLHF | TGTGCCAGCAGCTTGGGGACCTCTAATTCACCCCTCCACTTT | TRBV5-5 | - | many | TRBJ1-6
CSARDPQGSGRQRFF | TGCAGTGCTAGAGATCCCCAAGGTTCCGGGAGGCAGCGGTTCTTC | TRBV20-1 | TRBD2 | many | TRBJ2-1
CSAIGDRYNEQFF | TGCAGTGCTATAGGGGATAGGTACAATGAGCAGTTCTTC | TRBV20-1 | - | many | TRBJ2-1
CASSRSTGELFF | TGCGCCAGCAGCAGGAGCACCGGGGAGCTGTTTTTT | TRBV5-1 | - | many | TRBJ2-2
CASRGFRNSNEQFF | TGTGCCAGCAGGGGATTTCGGAACAGCAATGAGCAGTTCTTC | TRBV7-9 | - | many | TRBJ2-1
CASSLDTGGDSPLHF | TGCGCCAGCAGCTTGGACACAGGGGGAGATTCACCCCTCCACTTT | TRBV5-1 | TRBD1 | many | TRBJ1-6
CAWSGLRFTGELFF | TGTGCCTGGAGTGGGCTCCGTTTCACCGGGGAGCTGTTTTTT | TRBV30 | - | many | TRBJ2-2
CASSTIDRLEIYNEQFF | TGTGCCAGCTCAACAATCGACAGGCTCGAAATCTACAATGAGCAGTTCTTC | TRBV18 | - | many | TRBJ2-1
CSARPSSGNTIYF | TGCAGTGCTAGGCCCAGCTCTGGAAACACCATATATTTT | TRBV20-1 | - | many | TRBJ1-3
CARSVYQGLMKKLFF | TGTGCCAGAAGCGTGTATCAGGGTTTAATGAAAAAACTGTTTTTT | TRBV5-3 | - | - | TRBJ1-4
CASRAPGLVTGELFF | TGTGCCAGCAGGGCACCGGGACTAGTGACCGGGGAGCTGTTTTTT | TRBV28 | TRBD2 | many | TRBJ2-2
CASSSQPRQSNF | TGTGCCAGCAGTTCCCAACCCAGACAGAGCAACTTT | TRBV28 | - | many | TRBJ1-1
CASSYSGSPLHF | TGTGCCAGCAGTTACTCCGGGTCACCCCTCCACTTT | TRBV6-6 | - | many | TRBJ1-6
CASSVDVTSGETQYF | TGTGCCAGCAGCGTAGACGTGACTAGCGGAGAGACCCAGTACTTC | TRBV9 | TRBD2 | many | TRBJ2-5
CSVEFVRAGGHGSVNEQFF | TGCAGCGTTGAGTTCGTTCGGGCAGGGGGCCACGGCTCCGTCAATGAGCAGTTCTTC | TRBV29-1 | TRBD1 | many | TRBJ2-1
CASSLARQGANTIYF | TGTGCCAGCAGTTTAGCGCGACAGGGCGCAAACACCATATATTTT | TRBV12-3/TRBV12-4 | TRBD1 | many | TRBJ1-3
CASSRGRTNEKLFF | TGTGCCAGTAGTAGGGGACGGACAAATGAAAAACTGTTTTTT | TRBV19 | - | - | TRBJ1-4
CASSSPGTGGVQYF | TGTGCCAGCAGCTCCCCGGGGACAGGCGGGGTGCAGTACTTC | TRBV7-2 | TRBD1 | many | TRBJ2-4
CASSEGTWPPQYEQYF | TGTGCCAGCAGTGAGGGAACTTGGCCCCCTCAATACGAGCAGTACTTC | TRBV2 | - | many | TRBJ2-7
CASSLVDDSEAFF | TGTGCCAGCAGCTTAGTCGACGACTCTGAAGCTTTCTTT | TRBV7-3 | - | many | TRBJ1-1
CASSLAWDYNEKLFF | TGCGCCAGCAGCTTGGCCTGGGATTATAATGAAAAACTGTTTTTT | TRBV5-1 | - | many | TRBJ1-4
CASSYFPGLAGDPGELFF | TGTGCCAGCAGTTACTTCCCTGGGCTAGCGGGAGATCCCGGGGAGCTGTTTTTT | TRBV6-5 | TRBD2 | many | TRBJ2-2
CASSLAQLAGYNEQFF | TGCGCCAGCAGCTTGGCTCAACTAGCTGGTTACAATGAGCAGTTCTTC | TRBV5-1 | - | many | TRBJ2-1
CASSGTGSGQFF | TGTGCCAGCAGTGGGACCGGGAGCGGGCAGTTCTTC | TRBV6-2/TRBV6-3 | - | few | TRBJ2-1
CASTGAENSYEQYF | TGTGCCAGCACGGGAGCGGAGAACTCCTACGAGCAGTACTTC | TRBV28 | - | many | TRBJ2-7
CASRGAGRAGGSTDTQYF | TGCGCCAGCAGAGGTGCCGGGAGGGCCGGGGGAAGCACAGATACGCAGTATTTT | TRBV10-2 | TRBD2 | medium-sized | TRBJ2-3
CATALTDSPDTQYF | TGTGCCACCGCCCTTACCGACAGTCCAGATACGCAGTATTTT | TRBV10-3 | - | many | TRBJ2-3
CASGRGLADTQYF | TGTGCCAGCGGCAGGGGGCTCGCAGATACGCAGTATTTT | TRBV9 | TRBD1 | many | TRBJ2-3
CASSYVVSSGSFSYNEQFF | TGTGCCAGCAGTTATGTCGTGAGTAGCGGGAGTTTTTCCTACAATGAGCAGTTCTTC | TRBV6-2/TRBV6-3 | TRBD2 | many | TRBJ2-1
CSASGSYLHEQFF | TGCAGTGCTAGCGGGAGTTATCTCCATGAGCAGTTCTTC | TRBV20-1 | - | many | TRBJ2-1
CASSLGGGQSSYEQYF | TGTGCCAGCAGCTTAGGCGGAGGGCAAAGCTCCTACGAGCAGTACTTC | TRBV7-2 | - | many | TRBJ2-7
CASSLGSGRYEQYF | TGCGCCAGCAGCCTAGGGAGCGGGAGATACGAGCAGTACTTC | TRBV4-3 | TRBD2 | many | TRBJ2-7
CASSYQGLAGGIQETQYF | TGTGCCAGCAGTTACCAGGGACTAGCGGGGGGGATCCAAGAGACCCAGTACTTC | TRBV6-2/TRBV6-3 | TRBD2 | many | TRBJ2-5
CASSAGQSTEAFF | TGTGCCAGCAGCGCGGGACAGAGCACTGAAGCTTTCTTT | TRBV7-2 | TRBD1 | many | TRBJ1-1
CASRTDRATNYGYTF | TGTGCCAGCAGGACCGACAGGGCTACTAACTATGGCTACACCTTC | TRBV28 | TRBD1 | many | TRBJ1-2